Presented here are 20 T cell receptor beta chains from one specimen sequenced in a study of T cell responses to AZD1222 COVID-19 vaccine. TCRdb keeps only in-frame clones here, not all; method: immunoSEQ multiplex PCR. The sample holds approximately 110,000 clones, 87% seen once. The sequencing here drew on peripheral blood, taken on day 0 of AZD1222 vaccination. The source of these receptors is an adult in good health.

The chain recombines TRBV7-9 with TRBJ2-1; D not certain. The CDR3 totals 16 residues. The germline V gene has CDR1 SEHNR and CDR2 FQNEAQ (reference sequence). The ends were cut back, 6 bases at V and 5 bases at J, with 20 bases in the middle. The CDR3 DNA is TGTGCCAGCAGGCCCACCGGACGGTCTTGGGACAATGAGCAGTTCTTC. Amino acids: CASRPTGRSWDNEQFF.

A word on this clone: Other DNA sequences within the sample encode an identical CDR3. This sequence joins TRBV3-1 (or the pseudogene TRBV3-2) and TRBJ2-7; the match to TRBD1 covers 9 bases. Germline CDR1 LGHDT, CDR2 YNNKEL (reference sequence). V trimming: 3 bases; J trimming: 2 bases; junction bases outside the gene matches: 2. The CDR3 has 14 amino acids. The CDR3 nucleotides read TGTGCCAGCAGCCAGGGACAGGGACCCTACGAGCAGTACTTC. It specifies CASSQGQGPYEQYF.

This clone has a handful of counts. This chain connects TRBV24-1 to TRBJ1-1; D is undetermined. This CDR3 has 13 residues. Germline V lookup: CDR1 KGHDR, CDR2 SFDVKD. Trimming took 9 bases from V and 1 from J, leaving 11 bases between them. CDR3 in amino acids: CATESAGNTEAFF. CDR3 nucleotides: TGTGCCACCGAGTCGGCCGGGAACACTGAAGCTTTCTTT.

This clone was recorded a few times. CDR3 protein: CASSSSGAILNEQFF. The DNA of the CDR3 is TGTGCCAGCAGCTCTAGCGGAGCAATCCTCAATGAGCAGTTCTTC. This chain links TRBV5-4 with TRBJ2-1; 7 nucleotides line up with TRBD2. The V and J ends lost 3 bases and 6 bases, in that order; junction bases with no gene match: 9. Germline V gene data show CDR1 as SGHNT and CDR2 as YYREEE (reference sequence). The CDR3 runs 15 residues.

The V and J genes are TRBV15 and TRBJ2-1; TRBD1 matches at 8 bases. The CDR3 runs 15 residues. The J segment lost 5 bases and the V segment lost 0 bases, leaving 3 bases of the junction unmatched. Germline CDR1 reads LNHNV; CDR2 reads YYDKDF (reference sequence). The CDR3 sequence: CATSREGQEHNEQFF. As DNA, the CDR3 is TGTGCCACCAGCAGAGAGGGACAGGAACACAATGAGCAGTTCTTC.

The genes are TRBV7-9 and TRBJ2-2; a weak D match, TRBD2 (6 bases). V was shortened by 3 bases and J by 5 bases, with 10 bases between the two germline ends. The CDR3 totals 14 residues. Germline V gene data show CDR1 as SEHNR and CDR2 as FQNEAQ (reference sequence). The CDR3 DNA sequence: TGTGCCAGCAGCTTGTCCGGGACTACCGGGGAGCTGTTTTTT. It translates to CASSLSGTTGELFF.

The V call is TRBV5-1, the J call TRBJ2-1, with 7 positions matching TRBD2. The V gene's germline CDR1 is SGHRS and CDR2 YFSETQ. The ends lost 6 bases at V and 8 bases at J; junction bases unmatched: 11. The CDR3 runs to 14 residues. The DNA of the CDR3 is TGCGCCAGCAACATAGGGGTAGCGGGTTATGAGCAGTTCTTC. Translating it yields CASNIGVAGYEQFF. The variable domain in full, with the rest retrieved from reference TRBV5-1 and TRBJ2-1, is KAGVTQTPRYLIKTRGQQVTLSCSPISGHRSVSWYQQTPGQGLQFLFEYFSETQRNKGNFPGRFSGRQFSNSRSEMNVSTLELGDSALYLCASNIGVAGYEQFFGPGTRLTVL.

The chain joins TRBV5-1 to TRBJ1-6, with 8 nucleotides matching TRBD1. Germline-derived CDR1 and CDR2 are SGHRS and YFSETQ. The CDR3 consists of 15 residues. V trimming: 4 bases; J trimming: 5 bases; junction bases outside the gene matches: 5. The CDR3 protein is CASSVGQADNSPLHF. CDR3 DNA sequence: TGCGCCAGCAGCGTGGGACAGGCGGATAATTCACCCCTCCACTTT.

The chain has TRBV7-2 and TRBJ1-1, with D possibly being TRBD1 (5 bases). The CDR3 contains 13 residues. The V gene's germline CDR1 is SGHTA and CDR2 FQGNSA. V was pared by 3 bases and J by 3 bases, with 8 bases between. CDR3: CASSLTDYTEAFF. The CDR3 coding sequence is TGTGCCAGCAGCTTGACAGATTACACTGAAGCTTTCTTT.

This clone was found many times. The genes are TRBV18 and TRBJ2-1, with TRBD1 matching 10 bases. Germline CDR1 reads KGHSH; CDR2 reads LQKENI. V lost 2 bases and J lost 9; bases outside the gene matches: 7. There are 15 residues in the CDR3. Written as DNA, the CDR3 is TGTGCCAGCTCACCAGTGCCCGGGACAGGGGTTGAGCAGTTCTTC. It translates to CASSPVPGTGVEQFF. Combining the CDR3 with reference TRBV18 and TRBJ2-1 gives the whole variable domain NAGVMQNPRHLVRRRGQEARLRCSPMKGHSHVYWYRQLPEEGLKFMVYLQKENIIDESGMPKERFSAEFPKEGPSILRIQQVVRGDSAAYFCASSPVPGTGVEQFFGPGTRLTVL.

The gene calls are TRBV7-2 and TRBJ2-2; the D is unclear. The CDR3 length is 13 residues. Trimming took off 5 bases at V and 6 bases at J, with 10 bases between the two ends. Germline V CDR1 and CDR2: SGHTA, FQGNSA. In DNA, the CDR3 is TGTGCCAGCAGCACCCAGGCCGCCGGGGAGCTGTTTTTT. Translated: CASSTQAAGELFF. Combining the CDR3 with reference TRBV7-2 and TRBJ2-2 gives the whole variable domain GAGVSQSPSNKVTEKGKDVELRCDPISGHTALYWYRQSLGQGLEFLIYFQGNSAPDKSGLPSDRFSAERTGGSVSTLTIQRTQQEDSAVYLCASSTQAAGELFFGEGSRLTVL.

Only one count was recorded for this clone. The V gene is TRBV11-2, the J gene TRBJ2-1, with 9 nucleotides matching TRBD1. The CDR3 spans 16 residues. V trimming: 5 bases; J trimming: 6 bases; junction bases outside the gene matches: 11. The germline CDR1 and CDR2 sequences are SGHAT and FQNNGV. The CDR3 nucleotides are TGTGCCAGCAGCCTAGTCGGGACAGGGTGGGGCAATGAGCAGTTCTTC. The encoded protein is CASSLVGTGWGNEQFF. Full variable domain (rest looked up from reference TRBV11-2 and TRBJ2-1): EAGVAQSPRYKIIEKRQSVAFWCNPISGHATLYWYQQILGQGPKLLIQFQNNGVVDDSQLPKDRFSAERLKGVDSTLKIQPAKLEDSAVYLCASSLVGTGWGNEQFFGPGTRLTVL.

This clone was seen just once. V gene TRBV5-5 combines with J gene TRBJ1-5, with D hard to call. Trimming took off 1 base at V and 5 bases at J, with 10 bases between the two ends. Germline V gene sequence: CDR1 SGHKS, CDR2 YYEKEE (reference sequence). This CDR3 spans 14 amino acids. CDR3 region: CASSLTVTDQPQHF. The CDR3 DNA sequence: TGTGCCAGCAGCTTGACAGTCACCGATCAGCCCCAGCATTTT.

This clone was seen a single time. The rearrangement joins TRBV4-2 to TRBJ1-5; 9 bases are a match to TRBD1. The CDR3 is 15 residues long. Unmatched junction bases numbered 5, after V lost 1 base and J lost 7 bases. The germline gives CDR1 LGHNA, CDR2 YNFKEQ. This CDR3 reads CASSQVQGAGQPQHF. The CDR3 DNA reads TGTGCCAGCAGCCAAGTACAGGGGGCCGGGCAGCCCCAGCATTTT.

The J gene is TRBJ2-7, the V gene TRBV7-2, with TRBD1 identical over 8 bases. CDR1 and CDR2 (germline): SGHTA, FQGNSA. The CDR3 is 14 residues long. The trim removed 5 bases at V and 5 bases at J, leaving 8 bases unmatched. Here the CDR3 DNA reads TGTGCCAGCAGCCCACAGGGGGTTGTTAACGAGCAGTACTTC. Protein: CASSPQGVVNEQYF.

This chain joins TRBV27 and TRBJ1-2, with a weak D call TRBD1 (5 bases). CDR1 and CDR2 (germline): MNHEY, SMNVEV (reference sequence). Trimming took off 5 bases at V and 4 bases at J, with 14 bases between the two ends. CDR3 length equals 14 residues. As DNA, the CDR3 is TGTGCCAGCAGTGCTACCGGGGGTGTCTATGGCTACACCTTC. Translated: CASSATGGVYGYTF.

This rearrangement joins TRBV7-3 to TRBJ2-3; TRBD1 agrees at 7 bases. The V gene end was trimmed by 2 bases and the J gene end by 1 base; junction bases not matched to a gene: 0. This CDR3 region has 14 residues. Looked up from germline, CDR1 is SGHTA and CDR2 is FQGTGA. Here the CDR3 DNA reads TGTGCCAGCAGCTTAGACAGGGGCACAGATACGCAGTATTTT. The encoded protein is CASSLDRGTDTQYF.

This chain links TRBV19 with TRBJ1-2; D is possibly TRBD1 (5 bases). The CDR3 is made up of 14 amino acids. The germline V gene has CDR1 LNHDA and CDR2 SQIVND (reference sequence). Trimming took 6 bases from V and 2 from J, leaving 13 bases between them. Here the CDR3 DNA reads TGTGCCAGTAGAGTGGGGCTCGGGAACTATGGCTACACCTTC. Its protein is CASRVGLGNYGYTF.

The chain joins TRBV11-2 to TRBJ2-7, with 9 bases aligning to TRBD1. Germline V gene data show CDR1 as SGHAT and CDR2 as FQNNGV. The V segment lost 5 bases and the J segment 7 bases; nucleotides outside the gene matches: 9. The CDR3 loop spans 14 amino acids. In DNA form, the CDR3 reads TGTGCCAGCAGCCAGGGGACAGGGCGTGATGAGCAGTACTTC. As protein: CASSQGTGRDEQYF.

The rearrangement links TRBV19 to TRBJ2-1; no clear D. V was clipped by 2 bases and J by 8 bases, with 4 bases between them. The CDR3 totals 11 residues. CDR1 is LNHDA, CDR2 SQIVND, per germline (reference sequence). In DNA, the CDR3 is TGTGCCAGTAGTATATCGGATGAGCAGTTCTTC. Translation: CASSISDEQFF.